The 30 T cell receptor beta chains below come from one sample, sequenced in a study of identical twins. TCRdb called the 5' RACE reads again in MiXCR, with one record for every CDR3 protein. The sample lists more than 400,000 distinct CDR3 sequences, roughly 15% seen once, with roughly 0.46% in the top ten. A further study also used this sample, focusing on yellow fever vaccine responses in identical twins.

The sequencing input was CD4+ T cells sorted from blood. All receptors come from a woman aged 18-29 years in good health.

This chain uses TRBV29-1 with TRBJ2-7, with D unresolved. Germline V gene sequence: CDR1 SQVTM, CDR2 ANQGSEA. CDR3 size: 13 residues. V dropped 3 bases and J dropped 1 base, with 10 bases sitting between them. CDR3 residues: CSVDSSNSYEQYF. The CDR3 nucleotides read TGCAGCGTTGACTCGTCAAATTCCTACGAGCAGTACTTC.

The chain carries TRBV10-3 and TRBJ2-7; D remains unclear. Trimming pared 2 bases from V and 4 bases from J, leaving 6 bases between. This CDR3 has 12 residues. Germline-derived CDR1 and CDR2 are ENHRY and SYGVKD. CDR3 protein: CAISERSYEQYV. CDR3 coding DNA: TGTGCCATCAGTGAGAGGTCGTACGAGCAGTACGTC.

CDR3 bases: TGTGCCAGCAGTTCGCGACCCGGGAGGGGGGCATCCGACAATGAGCAGTTCTTC. Encoded protein: CASSSRPGRGASDNEQFF. J is TRBJ2-1 and V is TRBV28; 8 positions agree with TRBD2. Germline V gene data show CDR1 as MDHEN and CDR2 as SYDVKM. The CDR3 sequence is 18 residues long. The junction had 16 bases not matched to a gene; V was cut back by 4 bases and J by 5 bases. Drawing the rest from reference TRBV28 and TRBJ2-1, the complete variable domain is DVKVTQSSRYLVKRTGEKVFLECVQDMDHENMFWYRQDPGLGLRLIYFSYDVKMKEKGDIPEGYSVSREKKERFSLILESASTNQTSMYLCASSSRPGRGASDNEQFFGPGTRLTVL.

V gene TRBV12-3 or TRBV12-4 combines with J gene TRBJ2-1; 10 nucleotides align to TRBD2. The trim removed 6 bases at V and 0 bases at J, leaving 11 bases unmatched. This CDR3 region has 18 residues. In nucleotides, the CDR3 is TGTGCCAGCAGCCGCTACCCGGGACTAGCGACCTCCTACAATGAGCAGTTCTTC. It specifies CASSRYPGLATSYNEQFF.

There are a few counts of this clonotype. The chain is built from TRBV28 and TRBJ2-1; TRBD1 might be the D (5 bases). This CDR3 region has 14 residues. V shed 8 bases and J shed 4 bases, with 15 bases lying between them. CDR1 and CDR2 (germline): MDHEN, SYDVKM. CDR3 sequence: CASDFGQGYNEQFF. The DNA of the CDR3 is TGTGCCAGCGATTTTGGGCAGGGATACAATGAGCAGTTCTTC.

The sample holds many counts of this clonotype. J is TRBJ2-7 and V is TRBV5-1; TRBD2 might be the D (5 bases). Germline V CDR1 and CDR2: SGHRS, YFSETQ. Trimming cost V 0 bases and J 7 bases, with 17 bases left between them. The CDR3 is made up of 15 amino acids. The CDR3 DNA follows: TGCGCCAGCAGCTTGGGGACTCCGGGTCTGTCTGAGCAGTACTTC. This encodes CASSLGTPGLSEQYF.

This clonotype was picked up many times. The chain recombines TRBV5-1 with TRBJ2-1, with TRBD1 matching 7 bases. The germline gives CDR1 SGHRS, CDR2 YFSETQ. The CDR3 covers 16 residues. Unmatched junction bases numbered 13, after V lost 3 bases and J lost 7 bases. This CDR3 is CASSWGDRDTVNEQFF. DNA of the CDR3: TGCGCCAGCAGCTGGGGAGACAGGGACACAGTGAATGAGCAGTTCTTC.

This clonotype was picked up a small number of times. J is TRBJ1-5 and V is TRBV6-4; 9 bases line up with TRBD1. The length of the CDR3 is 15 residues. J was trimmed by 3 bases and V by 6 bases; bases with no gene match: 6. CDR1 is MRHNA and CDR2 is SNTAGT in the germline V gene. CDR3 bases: TGTGCCAGCAGCCAGGGACAGGGCTACAATCAGCCCCAGCATTTT. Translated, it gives CASSQGQGYNQPQHF.

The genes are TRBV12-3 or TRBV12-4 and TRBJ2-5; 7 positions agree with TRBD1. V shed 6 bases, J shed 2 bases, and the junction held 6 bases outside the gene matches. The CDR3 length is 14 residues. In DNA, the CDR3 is TGTGCCAGCAGGCAGACAGGGACGCAAGAGACCCAGTACTTC. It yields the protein CASRQTGTQETQYF.

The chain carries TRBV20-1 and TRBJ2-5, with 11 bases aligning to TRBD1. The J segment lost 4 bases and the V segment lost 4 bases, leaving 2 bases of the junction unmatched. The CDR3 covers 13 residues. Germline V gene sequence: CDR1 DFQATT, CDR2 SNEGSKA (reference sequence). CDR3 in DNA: TGCAGTGCTATGGACAGGGGGCGAGAGACCCAGTACTTC. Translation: CSAMDRGRETQYF.

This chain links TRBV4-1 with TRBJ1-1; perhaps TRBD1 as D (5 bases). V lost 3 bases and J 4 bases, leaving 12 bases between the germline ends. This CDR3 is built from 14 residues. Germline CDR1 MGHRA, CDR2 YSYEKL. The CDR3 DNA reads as TGCGCCAGCAGCCACCAGGGTTATGGCACTGAAGCTTTCTTT. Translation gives CASSHQGYGTEAFF.

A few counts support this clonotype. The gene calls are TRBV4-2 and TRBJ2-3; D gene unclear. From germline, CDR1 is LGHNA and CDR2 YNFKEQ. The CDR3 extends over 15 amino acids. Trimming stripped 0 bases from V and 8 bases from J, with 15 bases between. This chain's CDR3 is CASSQDLERLLTQYF. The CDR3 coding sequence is TGTGCCAGCAGCCAAGATCTTGAGCGTCTTCTTACGCAGTATTTT.

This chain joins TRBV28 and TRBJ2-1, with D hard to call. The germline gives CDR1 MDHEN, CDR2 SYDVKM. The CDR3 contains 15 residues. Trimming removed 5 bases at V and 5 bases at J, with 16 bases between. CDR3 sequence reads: CASSELEGHHNEQFF. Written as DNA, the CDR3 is TGTGCCAGCAGTGAGTTAGAAGGGCACCACAATGAGCAGTTCTTC.

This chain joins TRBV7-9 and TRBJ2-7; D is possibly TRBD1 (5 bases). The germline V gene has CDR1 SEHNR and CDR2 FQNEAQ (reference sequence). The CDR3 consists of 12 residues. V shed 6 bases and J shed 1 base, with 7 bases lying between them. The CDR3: CASSTGSYEQYV. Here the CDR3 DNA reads TGTGCCAGCAGTACAGGTTCCTACGAGCAGTACGTC.

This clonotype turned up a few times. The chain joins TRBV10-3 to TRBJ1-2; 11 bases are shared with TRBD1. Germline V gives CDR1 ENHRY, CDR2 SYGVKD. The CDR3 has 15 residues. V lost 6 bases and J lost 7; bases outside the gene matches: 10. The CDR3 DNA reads TGTGCCATCAGGGGAGATGGACAGGGGGCAGGTGGCTACACCTTC. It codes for CAIRGDGQGAGGYTF.

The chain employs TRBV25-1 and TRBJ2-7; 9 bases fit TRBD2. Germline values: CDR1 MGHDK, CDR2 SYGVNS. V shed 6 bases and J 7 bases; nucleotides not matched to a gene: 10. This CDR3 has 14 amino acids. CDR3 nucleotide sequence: TGTGCCAGCAGCCCCGGGACTAGCCTAGAGGAGCAGTACTTC. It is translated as CASSPGTSLEEQYF.

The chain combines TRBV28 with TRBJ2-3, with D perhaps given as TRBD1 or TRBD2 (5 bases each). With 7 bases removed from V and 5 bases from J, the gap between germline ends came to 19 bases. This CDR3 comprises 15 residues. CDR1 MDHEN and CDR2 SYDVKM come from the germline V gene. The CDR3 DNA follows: TGTGCCAGCACGAGTCTCGGGGCTCCCGGAGATACGCAGTATTTT. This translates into CASTSLGAPGDTQYF.

In nucleotides, the CDR3 is TGTGCCAGCAGTGAATGGCAGACTAATGAGCAGTTCTTC. Translation gives CASSEWQTNEQFF. This chain links TRBV6-1 with TRBJ2-1, with unresolved D. The CDR3 covers 13 residues. The germline gives CDR1 MNHNS, CDR2 SASEGT. Trimming left V 2 bases short and J 7 bases short, with 9 bases between.

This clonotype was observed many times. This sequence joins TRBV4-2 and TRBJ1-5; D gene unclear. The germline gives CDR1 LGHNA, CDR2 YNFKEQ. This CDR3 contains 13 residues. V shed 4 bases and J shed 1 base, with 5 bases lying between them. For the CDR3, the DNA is TGTGCCAGCAGCCCCGACAGCAATCAGCCCCAGCATTTT. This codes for CASSPDSNQPQHF.

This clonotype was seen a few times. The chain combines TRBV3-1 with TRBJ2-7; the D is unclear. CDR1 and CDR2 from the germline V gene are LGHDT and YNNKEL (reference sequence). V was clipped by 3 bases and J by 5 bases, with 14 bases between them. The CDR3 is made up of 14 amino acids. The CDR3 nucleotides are TGTGCCAGCAGCCATAATAATCCAGCTCACGAGCAGTACTTC. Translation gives CASSHNNPAHEQYF.

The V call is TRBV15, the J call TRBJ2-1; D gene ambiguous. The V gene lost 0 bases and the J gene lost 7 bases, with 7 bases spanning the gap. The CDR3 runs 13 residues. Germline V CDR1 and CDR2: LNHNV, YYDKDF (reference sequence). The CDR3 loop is CATSREVGNEQFF. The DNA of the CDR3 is TGTGCCACCAGCAGAGAAGTTGGGAATGAGCAGTTCTTC.

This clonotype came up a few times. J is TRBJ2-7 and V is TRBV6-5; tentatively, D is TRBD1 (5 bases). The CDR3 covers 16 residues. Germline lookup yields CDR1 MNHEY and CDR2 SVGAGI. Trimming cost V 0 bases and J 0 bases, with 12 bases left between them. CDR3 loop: CASSYSTEPSSYEQYF. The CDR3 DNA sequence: TGTGCCAGCAGTTACTCGACAGAGCCTAGCTCCTACGAGCAGTACTTC.

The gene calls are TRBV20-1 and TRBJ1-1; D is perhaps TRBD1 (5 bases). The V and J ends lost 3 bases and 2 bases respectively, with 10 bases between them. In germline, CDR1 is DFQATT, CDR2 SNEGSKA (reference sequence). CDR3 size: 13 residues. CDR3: CSARGRANTEAFF. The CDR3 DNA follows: TGCAGTGCTAGGGGACGGGCCAACACTGAAGCTTTCTTT.

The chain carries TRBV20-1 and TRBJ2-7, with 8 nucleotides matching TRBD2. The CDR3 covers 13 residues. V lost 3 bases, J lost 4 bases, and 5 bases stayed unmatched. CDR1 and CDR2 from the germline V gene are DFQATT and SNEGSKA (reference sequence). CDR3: CSASRGRLYEQYF. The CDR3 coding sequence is TGCAGTGCTAGCCGCGGGAGGTTGTACGAGCAGTACTTC.

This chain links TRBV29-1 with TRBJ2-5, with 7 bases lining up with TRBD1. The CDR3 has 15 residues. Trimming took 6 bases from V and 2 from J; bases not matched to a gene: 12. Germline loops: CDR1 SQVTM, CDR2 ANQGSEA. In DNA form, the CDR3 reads TGCAGCGTCGACGGGACAGAGCCACTACAAGAGACCCAGTACTTC. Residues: CSVDGTEPLQETQYF.

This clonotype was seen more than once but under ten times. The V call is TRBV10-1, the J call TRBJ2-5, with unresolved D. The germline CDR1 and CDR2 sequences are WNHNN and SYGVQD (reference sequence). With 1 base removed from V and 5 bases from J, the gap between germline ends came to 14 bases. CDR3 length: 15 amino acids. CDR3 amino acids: CASSEFEGRRETQYF. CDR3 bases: TGCGCCAGCAGTGAGTTTGAAGGCAGGCGGGAGACCCAGTACTTC.

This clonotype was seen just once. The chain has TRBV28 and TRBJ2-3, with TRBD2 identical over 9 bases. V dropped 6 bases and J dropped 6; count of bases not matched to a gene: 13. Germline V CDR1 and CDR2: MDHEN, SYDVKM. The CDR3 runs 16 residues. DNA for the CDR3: TGTGCCAGCAGCTTACAACTGACTAGCGGAGGGGATACGCAGTATTTT. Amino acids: CASSLQLTSGGDTQYF. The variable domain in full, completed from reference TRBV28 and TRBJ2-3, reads DVKVTQSSRYLVKRTGEKVFLECVQDMDHENMFWYRQDPGLGLRLIYFSYDVKMKEKGDIPEGYSVSREKKERFSLILESASTNQTSMYLCASSLQLTSGGDTQYFGPGTRLTVL.

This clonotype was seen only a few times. The CDR3 coding sequence is TGCAGTGCTGACTCGGGGGCCAAACTAGCCAAAAACATTCAGTACTTC. Protein product: CSADSGAKLAKNIQYF. The chain uses TRBV20-1 and TRBJ2-4; D possibly uses TRBD1 or TRBD2 (6 bases each). CDR3 length equals 16 residues. Germline CDR1 reads DFQATT; CDR2 reads SNEGSKA (reference sequence). V gave up 5 bases and J gave up 0 bases, with 17 bases separating them.

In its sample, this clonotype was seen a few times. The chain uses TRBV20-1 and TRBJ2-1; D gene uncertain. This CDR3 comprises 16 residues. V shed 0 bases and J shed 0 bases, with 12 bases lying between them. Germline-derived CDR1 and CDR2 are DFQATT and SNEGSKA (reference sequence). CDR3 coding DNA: TGCAGTGCTAGAGACGGACGGAAGAGCTCCTACAATGAGCAGTTCTTC. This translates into CSARDGRKSSYNEQFF.

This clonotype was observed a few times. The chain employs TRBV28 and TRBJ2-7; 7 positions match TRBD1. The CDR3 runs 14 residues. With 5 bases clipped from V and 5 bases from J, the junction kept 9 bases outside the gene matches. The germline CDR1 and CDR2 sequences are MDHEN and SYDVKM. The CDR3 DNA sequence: TGTGCCAGCAGTCCCCCCGACAGGGTCCACGAGCAGTACTTC. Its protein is CASSPPDRVHEQYF.